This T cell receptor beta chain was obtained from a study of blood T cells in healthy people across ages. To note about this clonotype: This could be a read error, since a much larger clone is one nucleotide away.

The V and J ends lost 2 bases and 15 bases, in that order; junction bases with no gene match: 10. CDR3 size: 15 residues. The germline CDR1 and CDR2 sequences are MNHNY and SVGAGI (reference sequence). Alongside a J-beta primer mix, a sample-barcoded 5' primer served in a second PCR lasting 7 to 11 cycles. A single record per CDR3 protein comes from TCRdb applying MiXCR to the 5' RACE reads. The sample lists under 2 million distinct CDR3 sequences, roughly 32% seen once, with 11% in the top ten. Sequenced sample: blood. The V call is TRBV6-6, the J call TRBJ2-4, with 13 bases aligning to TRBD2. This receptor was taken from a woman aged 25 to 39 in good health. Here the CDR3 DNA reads TGTGCCAGCAGTTACGGGACTAGCGGGACCTACGAGCGGTACTTC. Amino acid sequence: CASSYGTSGTYERYF.